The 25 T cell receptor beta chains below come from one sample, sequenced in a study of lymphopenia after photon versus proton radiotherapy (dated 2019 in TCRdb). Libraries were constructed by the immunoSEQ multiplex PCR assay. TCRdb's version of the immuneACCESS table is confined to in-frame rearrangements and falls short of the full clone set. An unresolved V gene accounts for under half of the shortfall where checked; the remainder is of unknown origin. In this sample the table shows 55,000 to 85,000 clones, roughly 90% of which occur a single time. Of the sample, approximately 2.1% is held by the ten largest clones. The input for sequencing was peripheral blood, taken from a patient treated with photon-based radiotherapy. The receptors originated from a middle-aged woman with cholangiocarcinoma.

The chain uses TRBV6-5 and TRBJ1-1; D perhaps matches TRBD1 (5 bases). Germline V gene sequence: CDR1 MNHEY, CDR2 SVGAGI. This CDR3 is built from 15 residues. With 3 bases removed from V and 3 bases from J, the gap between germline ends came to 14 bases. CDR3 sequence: CASSYVIGGDTEAFF. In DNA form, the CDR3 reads TGTGCCAGCAGTTATGTCATCGGGGGTGACACTGAAGCTTTCTTT.

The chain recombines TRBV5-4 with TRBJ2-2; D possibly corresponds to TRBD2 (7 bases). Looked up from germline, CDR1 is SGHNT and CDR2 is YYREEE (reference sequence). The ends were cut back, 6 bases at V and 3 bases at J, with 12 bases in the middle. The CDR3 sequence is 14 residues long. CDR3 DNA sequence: TGTGCCAGCACTCGAGGGGGGGACACCGGGGAGCTGTTTTTT. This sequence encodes CASTRGGDTGELFF.

CDR3 residues: CASSQDLGYTEAFF. Here the CDR3 DNA reads TGCGCCAGCAGCCAAGATCTAGGGTACACTGAAGCTTTCTTT. The rearrangement links TRBV4-3 to TRBJ1-1, with D uncertain. Trimming took off 0 bases at V and 3 bases at J, with 8 bases between the two ends. Germline lookup yields CDR1 LGHNA and CDR2 YSLEER. The CDR3 contains 14 residues.

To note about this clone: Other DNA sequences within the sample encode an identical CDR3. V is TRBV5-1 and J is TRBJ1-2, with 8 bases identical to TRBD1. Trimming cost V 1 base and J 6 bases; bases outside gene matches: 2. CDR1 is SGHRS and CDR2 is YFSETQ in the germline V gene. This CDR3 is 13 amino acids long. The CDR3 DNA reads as TGCGCCAGCAGCTTGACAGGGGGAGATGGCTACACCTTC. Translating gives CASSLTGGDGYTF.

CDR3 sequence reads: CAWKQDNEKLFF. CDR3 nucleotide sequence: TGTGCCTGGAAACAGGATAATGAAAAACTGTTTTTT. The rearrangement joins TRBV30 to TRBJ1-4; possible D gene TRBD1, 5 bases. Germline V gives CDR1 GTSNPN, CDR2 SVGIG (reference sequence). CDR3 length: 12 residues. Trimming cost V 4 bases and J 4 bases, with 7 bases left between them.

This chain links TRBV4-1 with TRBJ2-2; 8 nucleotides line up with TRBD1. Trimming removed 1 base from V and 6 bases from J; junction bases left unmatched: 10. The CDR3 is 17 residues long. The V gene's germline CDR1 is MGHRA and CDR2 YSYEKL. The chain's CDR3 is CASSQAVGTGGPGELFF. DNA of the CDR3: TGCGCCAGCAGCCAAGCGGTCGGGACAGGCGGCCCCGGGGAGCTGTTTTTT.

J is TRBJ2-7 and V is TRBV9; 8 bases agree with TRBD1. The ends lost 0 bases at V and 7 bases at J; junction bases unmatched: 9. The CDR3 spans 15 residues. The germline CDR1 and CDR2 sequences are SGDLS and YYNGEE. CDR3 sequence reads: CASSVDGTGWGEQYF. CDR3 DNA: TGTGCCAGCAGCGTAGATGGGACAGGATGGGGGGAGCAGTACTTC.

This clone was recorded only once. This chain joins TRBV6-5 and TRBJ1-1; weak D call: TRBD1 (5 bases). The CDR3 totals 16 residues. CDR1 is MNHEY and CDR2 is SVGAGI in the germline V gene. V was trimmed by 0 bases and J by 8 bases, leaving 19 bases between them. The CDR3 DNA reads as TGTGCCAGCAGTTACTCCGCCAGGGCCCCAGCGGGGGAAGCTTTCTTT. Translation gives CASSYSARAPAGEAFF.

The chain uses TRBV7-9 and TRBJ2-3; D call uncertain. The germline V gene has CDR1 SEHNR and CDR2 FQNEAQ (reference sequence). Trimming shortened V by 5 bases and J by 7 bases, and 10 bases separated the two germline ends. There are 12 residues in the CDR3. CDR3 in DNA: TGTGCCAGCAGCCCAGTCACTTATACGCAGTATTTT. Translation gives CASSPVTYTQYF.

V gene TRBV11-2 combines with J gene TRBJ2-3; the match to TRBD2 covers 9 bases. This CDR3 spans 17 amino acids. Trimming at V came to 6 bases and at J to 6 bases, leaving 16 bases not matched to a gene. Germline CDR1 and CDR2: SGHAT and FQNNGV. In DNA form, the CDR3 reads TGTGCCAGCAGTCATAACGCGGGAGGGCTTACCTCCGATACGCAGTATTTT. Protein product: CASSHNAGGLTSDTQYF.

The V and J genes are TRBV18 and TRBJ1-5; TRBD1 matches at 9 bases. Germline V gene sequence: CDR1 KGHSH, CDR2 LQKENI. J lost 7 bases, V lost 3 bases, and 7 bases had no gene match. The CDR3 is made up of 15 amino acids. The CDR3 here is CASSPGQGIYQPQHF. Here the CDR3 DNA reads TGTGCCAGCTCACCTGGACAGGGGATATACCAGCCCCAGCATTTT.

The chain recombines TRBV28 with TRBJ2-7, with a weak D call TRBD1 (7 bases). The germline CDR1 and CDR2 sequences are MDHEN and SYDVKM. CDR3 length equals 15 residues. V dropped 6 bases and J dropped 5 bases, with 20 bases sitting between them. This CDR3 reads CASSPSGQEGHEQYF. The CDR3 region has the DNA TGTGCCAGCAGCCCAAGCGGACAGGAGGGCCACGAGCAGTACTTC.

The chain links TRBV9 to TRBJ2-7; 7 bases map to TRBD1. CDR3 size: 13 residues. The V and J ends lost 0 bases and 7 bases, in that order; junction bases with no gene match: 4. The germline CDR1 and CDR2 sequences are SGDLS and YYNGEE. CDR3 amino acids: CASSVGGGSEQYF. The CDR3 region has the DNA TGTGCCAGCAGCGTAGGAGGGGGCTCAGAGCAGTACTTC.

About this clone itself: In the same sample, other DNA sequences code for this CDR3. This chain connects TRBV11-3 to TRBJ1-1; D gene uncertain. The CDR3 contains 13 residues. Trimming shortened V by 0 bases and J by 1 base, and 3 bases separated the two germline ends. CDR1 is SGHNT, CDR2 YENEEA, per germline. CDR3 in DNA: TGTGCCAGCAGCTTAGAATCGAACACTGAAGCTTTCTTT. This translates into CASSLESNTEAFF.

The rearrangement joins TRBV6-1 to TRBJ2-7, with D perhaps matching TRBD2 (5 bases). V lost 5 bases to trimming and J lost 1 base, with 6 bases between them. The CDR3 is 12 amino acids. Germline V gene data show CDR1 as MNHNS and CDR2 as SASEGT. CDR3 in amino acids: CASSSGSYEQYF. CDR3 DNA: TGTGCCAGCAGTTCGGGATCCTACGAGCAGTACTTC.

CDR3 region: CASSESLAGPGTDTQYF. DNA of the CDR3: TGCGCCAGCAGTGAGTCGTTGGCGGGGCCAGGAACAGATACGCAGTATTTT. The chain recombines TRBV10-1 with TRBJ2-3; a possible D gene is TRBD2 (6 bases). CDR1 WNHNN and CDR2 SYGVQD come from the germline V gene (reference sequence). The CDR3 consists of 17 residues. V was shortened by 0 bases and J by 3 bases, with 16 bases between the two germline ends.

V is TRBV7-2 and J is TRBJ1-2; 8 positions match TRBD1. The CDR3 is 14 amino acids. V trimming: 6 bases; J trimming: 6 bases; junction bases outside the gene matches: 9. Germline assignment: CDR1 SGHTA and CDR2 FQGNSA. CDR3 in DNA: TGTGCCAGCAGTCTGCAGGGGGCGCTTAATGGCTACACCTTC. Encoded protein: CASSLQGALNGYTF.

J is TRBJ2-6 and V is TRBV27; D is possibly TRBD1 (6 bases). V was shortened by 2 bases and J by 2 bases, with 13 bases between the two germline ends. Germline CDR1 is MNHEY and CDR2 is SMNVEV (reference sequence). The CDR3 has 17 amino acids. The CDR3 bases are TGTGCCAGCAGTTTAGAGGGGGTGGTCGCTGGGGCCAACGTCCTGACTTTC. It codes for CASSLEGVVAGANVLTF.

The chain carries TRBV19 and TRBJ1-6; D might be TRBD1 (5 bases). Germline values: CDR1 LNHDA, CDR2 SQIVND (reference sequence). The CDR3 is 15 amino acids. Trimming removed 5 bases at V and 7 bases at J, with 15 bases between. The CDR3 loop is CASSSRTQGNSPLHF. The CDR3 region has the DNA TGTGCCAGTAGTTCCCGGACTCAGGGAAATTCACCCCTCCACTTT.

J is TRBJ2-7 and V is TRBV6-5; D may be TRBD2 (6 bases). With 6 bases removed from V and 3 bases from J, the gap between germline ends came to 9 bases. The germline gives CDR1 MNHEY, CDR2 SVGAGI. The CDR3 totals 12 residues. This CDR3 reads CASRAGSYEQYF. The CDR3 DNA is TGTGCCAGCAGGGCGGGGAGCTACGAGCAGTACTTC.

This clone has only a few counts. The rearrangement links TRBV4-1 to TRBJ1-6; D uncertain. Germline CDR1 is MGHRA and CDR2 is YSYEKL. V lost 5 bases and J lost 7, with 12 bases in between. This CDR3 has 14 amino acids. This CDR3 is CASSDLTTNSPLHF. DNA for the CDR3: TGCGCCAGCAGCGATCTTACCACCAATTCACCCCTCCACTTT.

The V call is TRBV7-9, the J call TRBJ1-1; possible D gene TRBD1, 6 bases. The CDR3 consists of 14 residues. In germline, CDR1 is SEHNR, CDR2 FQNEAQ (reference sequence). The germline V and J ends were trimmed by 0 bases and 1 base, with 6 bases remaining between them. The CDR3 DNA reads TGTGCCAGCAGCTTAGCGGACAGGAACACTGAAGCTTTCTTT. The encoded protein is CASSLADRNTEAFF.

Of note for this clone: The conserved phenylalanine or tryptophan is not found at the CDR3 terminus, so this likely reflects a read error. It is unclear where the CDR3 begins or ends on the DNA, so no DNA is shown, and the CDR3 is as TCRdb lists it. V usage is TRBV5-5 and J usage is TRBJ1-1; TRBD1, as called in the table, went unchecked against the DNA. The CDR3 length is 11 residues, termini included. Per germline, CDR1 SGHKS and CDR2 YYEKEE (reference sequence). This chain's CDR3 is CASSLRCDTLV.

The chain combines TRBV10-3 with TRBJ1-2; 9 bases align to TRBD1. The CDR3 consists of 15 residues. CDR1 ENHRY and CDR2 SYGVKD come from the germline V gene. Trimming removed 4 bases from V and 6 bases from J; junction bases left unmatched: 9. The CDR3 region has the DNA TGTGCCATCAGTGGCGGGACAGGGAAGATGGATGGCTACACCTTC. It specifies CAISGGTGKMDGYTF.

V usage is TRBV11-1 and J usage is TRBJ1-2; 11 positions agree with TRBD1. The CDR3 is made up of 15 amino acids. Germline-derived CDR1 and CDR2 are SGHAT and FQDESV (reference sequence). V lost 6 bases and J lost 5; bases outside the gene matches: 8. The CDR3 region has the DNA TGTGCCAGCAGACGCGGACAGGGGGCAAATTATGGCTACACCTTC. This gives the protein CASRRGQGANYGYTF.